The clone carrying this T cell receptor beta chain is judged medium-sized. The antigen is undetermined. The data derive from a study of spatial heterogeneity in lung cancer. Points from the study as a whole: Ubiquitous, expanded tumor-derived TCRs were more frequently observed in blood at resection than at follow-up.

Individual TCR cDNA molecules each bore their own unique molecular identifier. Each CDR3 protein is one row after TCRdb ran MiXCR on the 5' RACE reads. This table has approximately 9,400 distinct CDR3 sequences, about 5% appearing once. V was cut by 5 bases and J by 2 bases, with 16 bases left in between. The CDR3 has 15 residues. In germline, CDR1 is MDHEN, CDR2 SYDVKM. Stated time point: sample taken at primary tumor resection. Patients with untreated early-stage non-small cell lung cancer, numbering 72, were the donors. The study sequenced unsorted whole RNA from tumor, nontumor lung or frozen PBMC.

The origin of this receptor is a male donor with early-stage non-small cell lung cancer. The J gene is TRBJ2-7, the V gene TRBV28, with D maybe TRBD1 (6 bases). The specimen comprised PBMCs, sampled at surgery. CDR3 nucleotides: TGTGCCAGCAGTCCTCCCAGGGGAATCCCCTACGAGCAGTACTTC. Its protein product is CASSPPRGIPYEQYF.